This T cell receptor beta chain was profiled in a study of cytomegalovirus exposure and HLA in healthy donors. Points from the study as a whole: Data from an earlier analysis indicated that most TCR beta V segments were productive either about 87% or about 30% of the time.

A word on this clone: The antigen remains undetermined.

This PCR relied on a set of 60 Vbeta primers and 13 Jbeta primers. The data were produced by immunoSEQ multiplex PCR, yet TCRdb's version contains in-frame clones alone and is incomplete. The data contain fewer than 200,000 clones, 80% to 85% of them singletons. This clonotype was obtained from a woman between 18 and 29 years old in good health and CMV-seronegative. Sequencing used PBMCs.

The CDR3 DNA reads TGTGCCATCAGTGAGTCTCTGGCCGGGGGTAGGAACACTGAAGCTTTCTTT. Amino acids: CAISESLAGGRNTEAFF. The J gene is TRBJ1-1, the V gene TRBV10-3; tentative D call: TRBD1 (5 bases). The ends were cut back, 0 bases at V and 1 base at J, with 15 bases in the middle. This CDR3 region has 17 residues. CDR1 is ENHRY, CDR2 SYGVKD, per germline.